These 23 T cell receptor beta chains originate from one sample sequenced in a study of cytomegalovirus exposure and HLA in healthy donors. With 60 Vbeta and 13 Jbeta primers, the PCR was carried out. The assay was immunoSEQ multiplex PCR, and TCRdb's table has in-frame clones only and misses some. The table lists 180,000 or so clones, just under 80% of them singletons. The specimen was PBMCs. These receptors were obtained from a female donor in good health and CMV-seronegative.

This chain links TRBV19 with TRBJ2-1; 7 bases agree with TRBD2. V shed 4 bases, J shed 10 bases, and the junction held 19 bases outside the gene matches. There are 17 residues in the CDR3. Per the germline V gene, CDR1 is LNHDA and CDR2 is SQIVND (reference sequence). The CDR3 sequence is CASSSSPAGGSPKEQFF. The CDR3 region has the DNA TGTGCCAGTAGTAGTTCCCCAGCAGGCGGGAGCCCCAAGGAGCAGTTCTTC.

This chain uses TRBV19 with TRBJ2-3; D possibly corresponds to TRBD2 (6 bases). Per the germline V gene, CDR1 is LNHDA and CDR2 is SQIVND (reference sequence). The V gene lost 10 bases and the J gene lost 3 bases, with 20 bases spanning the gap. This CDR3 spans 15 amino acids. The CDR3 sequence: CANPGGRSSTDTQYF. CDR3 DNA: TGTGCCAACCCTGGGGGGAGGAGTAGTACAGATACGCAGTATTTT.

The gene calls are TRBV6-1 and TRBJ1-1; TRBD1 might be the D (5 bases). V was pared by 1 base and J by 2 bases, with 11 bases between. The CDR3 sequence is 15 residues long. Germline lookup yields CDR1 MNHNS and CDR2 SASEGT. DNA for the CDR3: TGTGCCAGCAGTGAAGTAGGCAGGGCTAACACTGAAGCTTTCTTT. Its protein product is CASSEVGRANTEAFF.

The chain uses TRBV29-1 and TRBJ2-3; 8 bases map to TRBD2. J gave up 2 bases and V 0 bases, and 7 bases lay outside the gene matches. Germline V gene lookup returns CDR1 SQVTM and CDR2 ANQGSEA. CDR3 length equals 16 residues. CDR3 amino acids: CSVEDLRGGFTDTQYF. The CDR3 DNA is TGCAGCGTTGAAGATCTACGGGGGGGCTTCACAGATACGCAGTATTTT.

This sequence joins TRBV7-9 and TRBJ2-1; the match to TRBD2 covers 12 bases. V lost 5 bases and J lost 7; bases outside the gene matches: 12. Germline loops: CDR1 SEHNR, CDR2 FQNEAQ (reference sequence). The CDR3 spans 17 residues. The CDR3 here is CASSPIPSGRGRNEQFF. The CDR3 DNA is TGTGCCAGCAGCCCAATACCTAGCGGGAGGGGCAGGAATGAGCAGTTCTTC.

The chain employs TRBV7-9 and TRBJ2-5, with 10 bases fitting TRBD2. The J call is in doubt because the DNA end fits TRBJ2-7 better. Germline V lookup: CDR1 SEHNR, CDR2 FQNEAQ (reference sequence). The length of the CDR3 is 18 residues. CDR3 coding DNA: TGTGCCAGCAGCTTCTCTAGTGCTAGCGGGAGTGGTTTTAGCGAGCAGTACTTC. Amino acid sequence: CASSFSSASGSGFSEQYF.

The rearrangement joins TRBV10-3 to TRBJ1-6; D remains unclear. The CDR3 contains 14 residues. The germline V gene has CDR1 ENHRY and CDR2 SYGVKD. V was cut by 2 bases and J by 6 bases, with 8 bases left in between. CDR3 nucleotides: TGTGCCATCAGTGAGCCAGAGGGTAATTCACCCCTCCACTTT. It codes for CAISEPEGNSPLHF.

This clone was detected only a few times. This sequence joins TRBV18 and TRBJ2-1, with TRBD1 matching over 7 bases. Germline CDR1 and CDR2: KGHSH and LQKENI. Trimming cost V 1 base and J 4 bases; bases outside gene matches: 4. This CDR3 contains 15 residues. CDR3 residues: CASSPQGATYNEQFF. The CDR3 DNA reads TGTGCCAGCTCACCACAGGGGGCGACATACAATGAGCAGTTCTTC.

This clone was detected only once. The chain employs TRBV5-1 and TRBJ1-4, with TRBD1 matching over 7 bases. Trimming cost V 5 bases and J 2 bases; bases outside gene matches: 3. Germline lookup yields CDR1 SGHRS and CDR2 YFSETQ. The CDR3 sequence is 14 residues long. The CDR3 sequence is CASSIQGTNEKLFF. The CDR3, as DNA: TGCGCCAGCAGTATACAGGGGACTAATGAAAAACTGTTTTTT.

The V and J genes are TRBV28 and TRBJ1-2; no clear D gene. This CDR3 region has 12 residues. V was trimmed by 8 bases and J by 2 bases, leaving 9 bases between them. Germline V gene sequence: CDR1 MDHEN, CDR2 SYDVKM. CDR3 region: CASSSLNYGYTF. The CDR3, as DNA: TGTGCCAGCTCCTCTCTAAACTATGGCTACACCTTC.

The sample holds one count of this clone. The chain carries TRBV27 and TRBJ2-7; D is perhaps TRBD2 (6 bases). Germline CDR1 reads MNHEY; CDR2 reads SMNVEV (reference sequence). Trimming took off 0 bases at V and 5 bases at J, with 11 bases between the two ends. CDR3 length equals 14 residues. CDR3 in amino acids: CASSLSGSLHEQYF. DNA for the CDR3: TGTGCCAGCAGTTTATCCGGGAGCTTACACGAGCAGTACTTC.

The rearrangement links TRBV4-2 to TRBJ1-2; D not resolved. V lost 0 bases and J 3 bases, leaving 8 bases between the germline ends. Germline V lookup: CDR1 LGHNA, CDR2 YNFKEQ. The CDR3 spans 14 residues. The CDR3 spells CASSQEATDYGYTF. CDR3 DNA: TGTGCCAGCAGCCAAGAAGCCACCGACTATGGCTACACCTTC.

This chain uses TRBV28 with TRBJ1-2; weak D call: TRBD1 (6 bases). V was cut by 4 bases and J by 7 bases, with 16 bases left in between. CDR3 length equals 14 residues. The V gene's germline CDR1 is MDHEN and CDR2 SYDVKM. The CDR3 spells CASSSPGGRLGYTF. DNA of the CDR3: TGTGCCAGCAGTTCCCCGGGGGGCAGGCTTGGCTACACCTTC.

The rearrangement uses TRBV19 and TRBJ2-3, with 9 bases lining up with TRBD2. V was pared by 3 bases and J by 0 bases, with 4 bases of the junction left unmatched. The CDR3 is 16 amino acids. The germline CDR1 and CDR2 sequences are LNHDA and SQIVND (reference sequence). The chain's CDR3 is CASSMHSGGSTDTQYF. The CDR3 nucleotides read TGTGCCAGTAGTATGCATAGCGGGGGTAGCACAGATACGCAGTATTTT. Using reference TRBV19 and TRBJ2-3 for the parts outside the CDR3, the full variable domain is DGGITQSPKYLFRKEGQNVTLSCEQNLNHDAMYWYRQDPGQGLRLIYYSQIVNDFQKGDIAEGYSVSREKKESFPLTVTSAQKNPTAFYLCASSMHSGGSTDTQYFGPGTRLTVL.

This chain links TRBV19 with TRBJ2-4, with TRBD1 identical over 7 bases. Germline trimming cut 5 bases from V and 1 base from J; bases unmatched to any gene: 11. The CDR3 extends over 17 amino acids. Germline V gives CDR1 LNHDA, CDR2 SQIVND (reference sequence). The chain's CDR3 is CASSGQAIGGAKNIQYF. The CDR3 DNA sequence: TGTGCCAGTAGTGGACAGGCCATTGGGGGTGCCAAAAACATTCAGTACTTC.

The chain carries TRBV10-3 and TRBJ1-1; 9 bases are a match to TRBD1. The CDR3 sequence is 17 residues long. Per the germline V gene, CDR1 is ENHRY and CDR2 is SYGVKD. Trimming removed 0 bases from V and 1 base from J; junction bases left unmatched: 6. This chain's CDR3 is CAISESIPGQGNTEAFF. CDR3 sequence (DNA): TGTGCCATCAGTGAGTCGATCCCGGGACAGGGGAACACTGAAGCTTTCTTT.

The J gene is TRBJ2-3, the V gene TRBV4-2; 7 bases match TRBD1. The trim removed 0 bases at V and 4 bases at J, leaving 1 base unmatched. Germline V gives CDR1 LGHNA, CDR2 YNFKEQ. The CDR3 length is 14 residues. The CDR3 DNA reads TGTGCCAGCAGCCAAGAGGGACAGTCAGATACGCAGTATTTT. Its translation is CASSQEGQSDTQYF.

The chain combines TRBV5-4 with TRBJ2-7; TRBD2 might be the D (5 bases). The V end was cut by 4 bases, the J end by 0 bases, with 14 bases between. CDR1 is SGHNT, CDR2 YYREEE, per germline (reference sequence). This CDR3 spans 15 amino acids. The CDR3: CASSARRDYSYEQYF. The CDR3 nucleotides are TGTGCCAGCAGCGCAAGAAGAGACTACTCCTACGAGCAGTACTTC. The full variable domain, its missing parts supplied by reference TRBV5-4 and TRBJ2-7, is ETGVTQSPTHLIKTRGQQVTLRCSSQSGHNTVSWYQQALGQGPQFIFQYYREEENGRGNFPPRFSGLQFPNYSSELNVNALELDDSALYLCASSARRDYSYEQYFGPGTRLTVT.

This clone came up once. This chain links TRBV11-2 with TRBJ1-2; D not certain. This CDR3 has 13 residues. Germline V gene data show CDR1 as SGHAT and CDR2 as FQNNGV. Trimming shortened V by 4 bases and J by 4 bases, and 10 bases separated the two germline ends. CDR3 protein: CASSSSRSYGYTF. The CDR3 DNA is TGTGCCAGCAGCTCGTCTCGGTCCTATGGCTACACCTTC.

This chain joins TRBV5-5 and TRBJ2-7; no reliable D call. V shed 2 bases and J shed 9 bases, with 9 bases lying between them. Germline CDR1 SGHKS, CDR2 YYEKEE (reference sequence). CDR3 size: 11 residues. CDR3: CASSFLSPQYF. The DNA of the CDR3 is TGTGCCAGCAGCTTTCTAAGCCCGCAGTACTTC.

This chain links TRBV30 with TRBJ1-2, with a tentative D call TRBD1 (6 bases). Trimming removed 3 bases from V and 2 bases from J, with 10 bases in between. The CDR3 is made up of 13 amino acids. Germline V gives CDR1 GTSNPN, CDR2 SVGIG (reference sequence). CDR3 region: CAWSRTENYGYTF. In DNA, the CDR3 is TGTGCCTGGAGCCGGACAGAGAACTATGGCTACACCTTC.

On this clone itself: The junction differs from germline at one of its ends, possibly a read error. The chain is built from TRBV7-9 and TRBJ1-5; D is possibly TRBD1 (6 bases). The CDR3 loop spans 15 amino acids. The germline V gene encodes CDR1 SEHNR and CDR2 FQNEAQ (reference sequence). As DNA, the CDR3 is TGTTCCAGCAGCGGACAGTGGGATGGCAATCAGCCCCAGCATTTT. It is translated as CSSSGQWDGNQPQHF.

The J gene is TRBJ2-2, the V gene TRBV27; TRBD1 agrees at 7 bases. V was pared by 5 bases and J by 4 bases, with 7 bases of the junction left unmatched. The germline V gene encodes CDR1 MNHEY and CDR2 SMNVEV (reference sequence). The CDR3 sequence is 15 residues long. The CDR3 sequence is CASSLRQGFTGELFF. The CDR3 DNA follows: TGTGCCAGCAGTCTACGACAGGGCTTCACCGGGGAGCTGTTTTTT.